The clone carrying this TCR beta chain has a count of ten or more. Its cognate antigen is unknown. Trimming stripped 6 bases from V and 6 bases from J, with 14 bases between. This CDR3 comprises 13 residues. Germline V gene sequence: CDR1 LNHDA, CDR2 SQIVND (reference sequence). The sample is drawn from a study of T cells in Graves' hyperthyroidism and ophthalmopathy. Broader study findings: Ophthalmopathy and stable hyperthyroidism were told apart by a 13 V-J model.

TCR beta CDR3 regions were amplified from RNA transcripts. First-round RT-PCR with HTBI primers amplified the TCR CDR3 region. TCRdb reprocessed the multiplex PCR reads with MiXCR, giving one entry per CDR3 protein. The data hold 350,000 to 400,000 distinct CDR3 sequences, with approximately 19% observed a single time. The study enrolled patients aged 18 to 65 with newly diagnosed hyperthyroidism of under 2 months' duration. Uncontrolled infection, other autoimmune disease, pregnancy or lactation barred patients from enrollment. Sequenced sample: blood. The sequence came from a woman aged 18-29 years with Graves' hyperthyroidism. The J gene is TRBJ1-2, the V gene TRBV19, with D perhaps matching TRBD1 (5 bases). The CDR3 bases are TGTGCCAGTAGCTCGGGGAGGGGTGATGGCTACACCTTC. Translated, it gives CASSSGRGDGYTF.